The 2 T cell receptor beta chains in this list originate from one sample, sequenced in a study of blood T cell repertoires in COVID-19. Some clones are missing from TCRdb's copy, which holds only in-frame ones; the method was immunoSEQ multiplex PCR. The sample records roughly 84,000 clones, 80% to 90% being singletons. Material: peripheral blood. These receptors all stem from a woman older than 75 with acute or convalescent COVID-19.

The chain employs TRBV6-5 and TRBJ1-6, with 7 bases that match TRBD1. The germline V gene has CDR1 MNHEY and CDR2 SVGAGI. CDR3 length: 15 amino acids. Germline trimming cut 0 bases from V and 5 bases from J; bases unmatched to any gene: 1. This CDR3 is CASSYSGTDNSPLHF. CDR3 nucleotides: TGTGCCAGCAGTTACTCGGGGACAGATAATTCACCCCTCCACTTT.

V is TRBV7-8 and J is TRBJ2-5, with TRBD2 matching over 14 bases. CDR3 length equals 17 residues. Unmatched junction bases numbered 3, after V lost 0 bases and J lost 3 bases. Germline V gene sequence: CDR1 SGHVS, CDR2 FQNEAQ. CDR3 residues: CASSLAGLAGGKETQYF. The CDR3 DNA sequence: TGTGCCAGCAGCTTAGCCGGACTAGCGGGGGGCAAAGAGACCCAGTACTTC.